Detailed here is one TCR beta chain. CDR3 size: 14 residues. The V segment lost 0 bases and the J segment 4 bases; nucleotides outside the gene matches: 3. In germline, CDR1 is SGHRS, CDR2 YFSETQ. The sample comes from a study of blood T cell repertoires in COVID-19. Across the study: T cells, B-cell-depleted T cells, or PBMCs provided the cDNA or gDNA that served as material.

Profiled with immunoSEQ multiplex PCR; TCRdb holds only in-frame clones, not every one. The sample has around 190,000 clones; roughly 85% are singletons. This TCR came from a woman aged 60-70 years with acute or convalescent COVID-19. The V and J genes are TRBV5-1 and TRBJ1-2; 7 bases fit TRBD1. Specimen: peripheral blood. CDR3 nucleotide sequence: TGCGCCAGCAGCTTGGAGGCAGGGGGCTATGGCTACACCTTC. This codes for CASSLEAGGYGYTF.